This TCR beta chain appears in the sequencing data of a study of blood T cell repertoires in COVID-19. This clone has a single count. In the study's own analysis: The authors estimated nucleated cell counts from reference gene primer amplification. The repertoire was sequenced with immunoSEQ multiplex PCR; TCRdb's copy has only in-frame clones and lacks some. From that table come the V and J calls and clone size; the DNA was used to work out D and trimming. The table lists 80,000 to 100,000 clones, about 74% of them singletons, with about 3.9% in the top ten. The CDR3 sequence is 15 residues long. Germline V CDR1 and CDR2: LNHDA, SQIVND (reference sequence). V was pared by 6 bases and J by 4 bases, with 7 bases of the junction left unmatched.

The sample consisted of peripheral blood. The chain couples TRBV19 to TRBJ2-1; 9 bases map to TRBD1. This TCR came from a man in his sixties or seventies with COVID-19, enrolled during active disease. For the CDR3, the DNA is TGTGCCAGTAGCCTCACAGGGGGCGGTTACAATGAGCAGTTCTTC. It translates to CASSLTGGGYNEQFF.